The 22 T cell receptor beta chains listed next were all sequenced from one sample in a study of blood T cell repertoires in COVID-19. Clones were sequenced by immunoSEQ multiplex PCR, and TCRdb holds only the in-frame ones, with some missing. The data show roughly 410,000 clones, with around nine tenths seen just once and roughly 1.6% held by the top ten. Input material: peripheral blood. The receptor source for this set is a woman between 35 and 50 years old with COVID-19, enrolled during active disease.

The chain links TRBV7-9 to TRBJ1-2, with 10 bases identical to TRBD1. CDR3 length: 15 amino acids. Germline loops: CDR1 SEHNR, CDR2 FQNEAQ (reference sequence). V was clipped by 4 bases and J by 1 base; unmatched bases: 3. This chain's CDR3 is CASSSGTGDNYGYTF. CDR3 sequence (DNA): TGTGCCAGCAGCTCGGGGACAGGGGATAACTATGGCTACACCTTC. The variable domain in full, with the rest retrieved from reference TRBV7-9 and TRBJ1-2, is DTGVSQNPRHKITKRGQNVTFRCDPISEHNRLYWYRQTLGQGPEFLTYFQNEAQLEKSRLLSDRFSAERPKGSFSTLEIQRTEQGDSAMYLCASSSGTGDNYGYTFGSGTRLTVV.

The genes are TRBV25-1 and TRBJ1-1; no firm D call. This CDR3 comprises 15 residues. CDR1 is MGHDK and CDR2 is SYGVNS in the germline V gene. With 7 bases removed from V and 4 bases from J, the gap between germline ends came to 19 bases. CDR3 protein: CASMRGGPLSTEAFF. CDR3 bases: TGTGCCAGCATGCGGGGAGGGCCCCTTAGCACTGAAGCTTTCTTT.

The chain combines TRBV28 with TRBJ1-1; the D is unclear. With 1 base removed from V and 1 base from J, the gap between germline ends came to 10 bases. The CDR3 loop spans 15 amino acids. Germline CDR1 reads MDHEN; CDR2 reads SYDVKM. The DNA of the CDR3 is TGTGCCAGCAGTTTATACGGTGTTTCGAACACTGAAGCTTTCTTT. Its translation is CASSLYGVSNTEAFF.

The rearrangement joins TRBV6-5 to TRBJ2-7, with D perhaps TRBD2 (6 bases). Germline CDR1 is MNHEY and CDR2 is SVGAGI. The CDR3 is made up of 13 amino acids. The ends were cut back, 8 bases at V and 6 bases at J, with 17 bases in the middle. The CDR3 DNA is TGTGCCAGCTTCCGGGACTGGGGCACCGAGCAGTACTTC. The encoded protein is CASFRDWGTEQYF.

The CDR3 nucleotides are TGTGCCAGCAGCTTAGCAGGGGCAGGAGCTTTCTTT. This translates into CASSLAGAGAFF. J is TRBJ1-1 and V is TRBV7-9, with D possibly TRBD1 on 5 matching bases. This CDR3 contains 12 residues. Trimming removed 0 bases from V and 10 bases from J, with 9 bases in between. CDR1 is SEHNR and CDR2 is FQNEAQ in the germline V gene (reference sequence).

The chain combines TRBV24-1 with TRBJ1-6; D not resolved. Per germline, CDR1 KGHDR and CDR2 SFDVKD. CDR3 length: 12 amino acids. Trimming left V 6 bases short and J 7 bases short, with 6 bases between. CDR3 in amino acids: CATSTVNSPLHF. In DNA form, the CDR3 reads TGTGCCACCAGTACGGTGAATTCACCCCTCCACTTT.

V usage is TRBV6-6 and J usage is TRBJ1-1, with unresolved D. There are 12 residues in the CDR3. The germline CDR1 and CDR2 sequences are MNHNY and SVGAGI (reference sequence). Trimming shortened V by 6 bases and J by 1 base, and 6 bases separated the two germline ends. In DNA form, the CDR3 reads TGTGCCAGCAGCCCCAGGAACACTGAAGCTTTCTTT. Translated: CASSPRNTEAFF.

The chain uses TRBV6-2 or TRBV6-3 and TRBJ2-1; possible D gene TRBD2, 6 bases. The germline V gene encodes CDR1 MNHEY and CDR2 SVGEGT. Deletions cut 0 bases from V and 5 bases from J, with 8 bases between. CDR3 length: 14 amino acids. The CDR3: CASSYSLAHNEQFF. CDR3 coding DNA: TGTGCCAGCAGTTACTCCCTAGCGCACAATGAGCAGTTCTTC.

Comment on this clone: Other DNA sequences in this sample translate to the same CDR3. The chain uses TRBV9 and TRBJ1-1; TRBD1 might be the D (6 bases). Trimming removed 0 bases from V and 3 bases from J, with 6 bases in between. Germline V gene lookup returns CDR1 SGDLS and CDR2 YYNGEE. The CDR3 extends over 13 amino acids. The CDR3 loop reads CASSVEGDTEAFF. The CDR3 nucleotides read TGTGCCAGCAGCGTAGAGGGGGACACTGAAGCTTTCTTT.

This clone appeared a few times. V is TRBV6-4 and J is TRBJ2-2, with TRBD1 matching over 9 bases. Per germline, CDR1 MRHNA and CDR2 SNTAGT. The CDR3 runs to 16 residues. The trim removed 1 base at V and 6 bases at J, leaving 6 bases unmatched. The DNA of the CDR3 is TGTGCCAGCAGTGACTGGAACAGGGGGCGTCCCGGGGAGCTGTTTTTT. Translating it yields CASSDWNRGRPGELFF.

This rearrangement joins TRBV3-1 (or the pseudogene TRBV3-2) to TRBJ2-7, with D tentatively TRBD1 (6 bases). This CDR3 has 15 residues. Between the trimmed V and J ends, which lost 4 bases and 1 base, there was a span of 14 bases. In germline, CDR1 is LGHDT, CDR2 YNNKEL (reference sequence). In DNA form, the CDR3 reads TGTGCCAGCAGCCTCAGGGGTCTAAAGTCCTACGAGCAGTACTTC. As protein: CASSLRGLKSYEQYF.

CDR3 in amino acids: CASSLQTPQTNYGYTF. In nucleotides, the CDR3 is TGTGCCAGCAGTTTACAGACACCTCAAACGAACTATGGCTACACCTTC. This chain links TRBV28 with TRBJ1-2; D is uncertain. This CDR3 is built from 16 residues. Trimming shortened V by 2 bases and J by 2 bases, and 15 bases separated the two germline ends. Germline V gene sequence: CDR1 MDHEN, CDR2 SYDVKM.

Here the CDR3 reads CAWTLADEQYF. Here the CDR3 DNA reads TGTGCCTGGACTTTAGCGGACGAGCAGTACTTC. The rearrangement joins TRBV30 to TRBJ2-7, with D possibly being TRBD2 (6 bases). CDR3 length: 11 amino acids. CDR1 GTSNPN and CDR2 SVGIG come from the germline V gene (reference sequence). V shed 4 bases and J shed 5 bases, with 9 bases lying between them.

The genes are TRBV5-4 and TRBJ1-2; no firm D call. V dropped 0 bases and J dropped 0 bases, with 9 bases sitting between them. Looked up from germline, CDR1 is SGHNT and CDR2 is YYREEE (reference sequence). The CDR3 has 15 residues. CDR3 sequence (DNA): TGTGCCAGCAGCTTGGAGATTGGAGCTAACTATGGCTACACCTTC. It translates to CASSLEIGANYGYTF.

The chain uses TRBV6-5 and TRBJ1-2; 8 nucleotides line up with TRBD1. Per the germline V gene, CDR1 is MNHEY and CDR2 is SVGAGI. The J segment lost 0 bases and the V segment lost 0 bases, leaving 3 bases of the junction unmatched. This CDR3 comprises 16 residues. In nucleotides, the CDR3 is TGTGCCAGCAGTTACTCGCAGGGGGCAGCTAACTATGGCTACACCTTC. This encodes CASSYSQGAANYGYTF.

For this clone: Mismatch with germline at one junction end may stem from a read error. The chain's CDR3 is CASTRPAGGKAF. CDR3 DNA: TGTGCCAGCACCAGACCCGCAGGGGGCAAAGCCTTC. V and J are TRBV28 and TRBJ1-2; 8 bases are a match to TRBD1. The CDR3 spans 12 residues. Germline V gene lookup returns CDR1 MDHEN and CDR2 SYDVKM.

The chain has TRBV7-2 and TRBJ2-5, with 8 nucleotides matching TRBD1. This CDR3 is built from 15 residues. From germline, CDR1 is SGHTA and CDR2 FQGNSA. V dropped 5 bases and J dropped 6; count of bases not matched to a gene: 11. The CDR3 region has the DNA TGTGCCAGCAGCCAATTGAAGGACAGGGTGAAGACCCAGTACTTC. Its translation is CASSQLKDRVKTQYF.

The V call is TRBV5-4, the J call TRBJ1-6; TRBD1 agrees at 7 bases. Germline V gene lookup returns CDR1 SGHNT and CDR2 YYREEE (reference sequence). The CDR3 runs to 14 residues. V lost 5 bases and J lost 4; bases outside the gene matches: 3. CDR3 DNA: TGTGCCAGCAGTCAGACAGGGTATAATTCACCCCTCCACTTT. This gives the protein CASSQTGYNSPLHF.

The chain joins TRBV7-2 to TRBJ1-5, with no clear D. Germline values: CDR1 SGHTA, CDR2 FQGNSA. The CDR3 covers 15 residues. Trimming cost V 4 bases and J 5 bases, with 15 bases left between them. This CDR3 is CASSSRLMPHQPQHF. CDR3 nucleotides: TGTGCCAGCAGCTCCAGACTCATGCCCCATCAGCCCCAGCATTTT.

The rearrangement uses TRBV5-1 and TRBJ2-5; TRBD1 might be the D (6 bases). The CDR3 runs 14 residues. In germline, CDR1 is SGHRS, CDR2 YFSETQ. Deletions cut 4 bases from V and 5 bases from J, with 15 bases between. DNA for the CDR3: TGCGCCAGCAGCCGACAGGCGTCGGGCGAGACCCAGTACTTC. It yields the protein CASSRQASGETQYF. Full variable domain (outside the CDR3, taken from reference TRBV5-1 and TRBJ2-5): KAGVTQTPRYLIKTRGQQVTLSCSPISGHRSVSWYQQTPGQGLQFLFEYFSETQRNKGNFPGRFSGRQFSNSRSEMNVSTLELGDSALYLCASSRQASGETQYFGPGTRLLVL.

V is TRBV15 and J is TRBJ1-3, with D perhaps matching TRBD1 (5 bases). Trimming removed 0 bases at V and 4 bases at J, with 19 bases between. The CDR3 is 18 amino acids. Germline V gene data show CDR1 as LNHNV and CDR2 as YYDKDF (reference sequence). The CDR3: CATSREAPFVGAGNTIYF. CDR3 coding DNA: TGTGCCACCAGCAGAGAGGCCCCTTTTGTAGGGGCGGGAAACACCATATATTTT.

The chain is built from TRBV6-5 and TRBJ1-3, with D tentatively TRBD1 (6 bases). The CDR3 consists of 12 residues. CDR1 is MNHEY, CDR2 SVGAGI, per germline. V shed 11 bases and J shed 8 bases, with 16 bases lying between them. CDR3 region: CAGGAPRDTIYF. DNA for the CDR3: TGTGCCGGGGGGGCTCCTCGGGACACCATATATTTT.